Listed below are T cell receptor beta chains from one sample, sequenced in a study of control samples from healthy donors and cancer patients. TCRdb's table, derived via immunoSEQ multiplex PCR, lists solely in-frame clones and lacks some. The data show about 70,000 clones, approximately 87% seen once. The sequenced sample was blood. The receptors were sampled from a man between 45 and 60 years old in good health. The CDR3 runs from the conserved cysteine through the conserved F or W. Each record gives: clone size, J gene, V gene, D gene, CDR3 protein, CDR3 DNA. The D gene is left open where the match is weak. Rows may omit the clone size; those that give it use once, few, many or a size class.

abundance: .; j_gene: TRBJ1-6; v_gene: TRBV28; d_gene: TRBD1; CDR3aa: CASSSRRDSGPLRLHF; CDR3nt: TGTGCCAGCAGTTCACGCCGGGACAGTGGCCCCTTACGCCTCCACTTT
abundance: .; j_gene: TRBJ2-3; v_gene: TRBV3-1/TRBV3-2; d_gene: TRBD1; CDR3aa: CASSPLGTVSTDTQYF; CDR3nt: TGTGCCAGCAGCCCGTTAGGGACAGTGAGCACAGATACGCAGTATTTT
abundance: .; j_gene: TRBJ1-2; v_gene: TRBV18; d_gene: .; CDR3aa: CASSQTSSDGYTF; CDR3nt: TGTGCCAGCTCACAAACGTCCTCTGACGGCTACACCTTC
abundance: .; j_gene: TRBJ1-4; v_gene: TRBV4-3; d_gene: .; CDR3aa: CASSLHRDATNEKLFF; CDR3nt: TGCGCCAGCAGCCTTCACCGGGATGCAACTAATGAAAAACTGTTTTTT
abundance: .; j_gene: TRBJ2-7; v_gene: TRBV7-9; d_gene: .; CDR3aa: CASSLGSNYEQYF; CDR3nt: TGTGCCAGCAGCTTGGGCAGCAACTACGAGCAGTACTTC
abundance: .; j_gene: TRBJ2-7; v_gene: TRBV7-2; d_gene: .; CDR3aa: CASSLVRAYEQYF; CDR3nt: TGTGCCAGCAGCTTAGTCAGGGCCTACGAGCAGTACTTC
abundance: .; j_gene: TRBJ1-1; v_gene: TRBV7-9; d_gene: .; CDR3aa: CASSLETEAFF; CDR3nt: TGTGCCAGCAGCTTAGAGACTGAAGCTTTCTTT
abundance: .; j_gene: TRBJ1-1; v_gene: TRBV11-3; d_gene: .; CDR3aa: CASSLGGLMNTEAFF; CDR3nt: TGTGCCAGCAGCTTAGGCGGTCTCATGAACACTGAAGCTTTCTTT
abundance: .; j_gene: TRBJ1-1; v_gene: TRBV9; d_gene: TRBD1; CDR3aa: CASSATGVNTEAFF; CDR3nt: TGTGCCAGCAGTGCGACAGGGGTGAACACTGAAGCTTTCTTT
abundance: .; j_gene: TRBJ2-7; v_gene: TRBV4-3; d_gene: TRBD2; CDR3aa: CASSQGWRERVYEQYF; CDR3nt: TGCGCCAGCAGCCAAGGGTGGCGGGAGCGCGTATACGAGCAGTACTTC
abundance: .; j_gene: TRBJ1-2; v_gene: TRBV6-4; d_gene: .; CDR3aa: CASSVSFGDYGYTF; CDR3nt: TGTGCCAGCAGTGTCTCCTTTGGGGACTATGGCTACACCTTC
abundance: .; j_gene: TRBJ2-3; v_gene: TRBV19; d_gene: TRBD1; CDR3aa: CASRDRAPDTQYF; CDR3nt: TGTGCCAGCCGGGACAGGGCGCCAGATACGCAGTATTTT
abundance: .; j_gene: TRBJ1-5; v_gene: TRBV27; d_gene: TRBD1; CDR3aa: CASSLGTGGNQPQHF; CDR3nt: TGTGCCAGCAGTTTGGGGACAGGGGGCAATCAGCCCCAGCATTTT
abundance: .; j_gene: TRBJ2-5; v_gene: TRBV7-2; d_gene: TRBD2; CDR3aa: CASSFPSGGAGTQYF; CDR3nt: TGTGCCAGCAGCTTCCCTAGCGGGGGGGCGGGGACCCAGTACTTC
abundance: few; j_gene: TRBJ2-1; v_gene: TRBV6-5; d_gene: TRBD2; CDR3aa: CASSYGGGLGNEQFF; CDR3nt: TGTGCCAGCAGTTACGGCGGGGGGCTGGGTAATGAGCAGTTCTTC
abundance: .; j_gene: TRBJ2-1; v_gene: TRBV9; d_gene: TRBD2; CDR3aa: CASSVASAGGYNEQFF; CDR3nt: TGTGCCAGCAGCGTAGCTTCAGCGGGGGGGTACAATGAGCAGTTCTTC
abundance: .; j_gene: TRBJ1-2; v_gene: TRBV9; d_gene: .; CDR3aa: CASSKRTNGYTF; CDR3nt: TGTGCCAGCAGCAAACGGACCAATGGCTACACCTTC
abundance: .; j_gene: TRBJ1-2; v_gene: TRBV2; d_gene: .; CDR3aa: CASRITVIPLGYTF; CDR3nt: TGTGCCAGCAGGATTACAGTGATTCCCCTTGGCTACACCTTC
abundance: .; j_gene: TRBJ2-3; v_gene: TRBV6-5; d_gene: .; CDR3aa: CASSYGEVTDTQYF; CDR3nt: TGTGCCAGCAGTTACGGGGAGGTCACAGATACGCAGTATTTT
abundance: .; j_gene: TRBJ2-3; v_gene: TRBV4-3; d_gene: .; CDR3aa: CASSQDRGPSSTDTQYF; CDR3nt: TGCGCCAGCAGCCAAGACCGGGGGCCCTCTAGCACAGATACGCAGTATTTT
abundance: .; j_gene: TRBJ2-1; v_gene: TRBV10-3; d_gene: TRBD2; CDR3aa: CAIRGLAGGEQFF; CDR3nt: TGTGCCATCAGGGGACTAGCGGGTGGGGAGCAGTTCTTC
abundance: .; j_gene: TRBJ2-4; v_gene: TRBV7-9; d_gene: TRBD2; CDR3aa: CASSLVAGGAIQYF; CDR3nt: TGTGCCAGCAGCTTAGTAGCGGGGGGTGCGATTCAGTACTTC
abundance: .; j_gene: TRBJ1-2; v_gene: TRBV9; d_gene: .; CDR3aa: CASSAPRGANYGYTF; CDR3nt: TGTGCCAGCAGCGCCCCTAGGGGTGCTAACTATGGCTACACCTTC
abundance: .; j_gene: TRBJ1-1; v_gene: TRBV9; d_gene: .; CDR3aa: CASSAGRGPGRDTEAFF; CDR3nt: TGTGCCAGCAGCGCCGGAAGGGGACCGGGGAGGGACACTGAAGCTTTCTTT
abundance: .; j_gene: TRBJ2-3; v_gene: TRBV7-2; d_gene: .; CDR3aa: CASILRGSNTQYF; CDR3nt: TGTGCCAGCATCCTTAGGGGATCTAATACGCAGTATTTT
abundance: .; j_gene: TRBJ2-5; v_gene: TRBV24-1; d_gene: .; CDR3aa: CATSDLKQQETQYF; CDR3nt: TGTGCCACCAGTGATTTGAAACAGCAAGAGACCCAGTACTTC
abundance: .; j_gene: TRBJ2-1; v_gene: TRBV3-1/TRBV3-2; d_gene: TRBD2; CDR3aa: CASSHLAGQFF; CDR3nt: TGTGCCAGCAGCCATCTAGCGGGGCAGTTCTTC
abundance: .; j_gene: TRBJ2-7; v_gene: TRBV5-4; d_gene: TRBD2; CDR3aa: CASSAGGGPYEQYF; CDR3nt: TGTGCCAGCAGTGCGGGGGGCGGACCCTACGAGCAGTACTTC
abundance: .; j_gene: TRBJ1-1; v_gene: TRBV4-1; d_gene: .; CDR3aa: CASSETPRYEAFF; CDR3nt: TGCGCCAGCAGCGAAACCCCACGGTATGAAGCTTTCTTT
abundance: .; j_gene: TRBJ1-5; v_gene: TRBV7-2; d_gene: .; CDR3aa: CASSLTTGSHQPQHF; CDR3nt: TGTGCCAGCAGCTTGACAACAGGGAGCCATCAGCCCCAGCATTTT
abundance: .; j_gene: TRBJ2-6; v_gene: TRBV5-4; d_gene: TRBD1; CDR3aa: CASSAGDRSFGSSGANVLTF; CDR3nt: TGTGCCAGCAGCGCCGGGGACAGGAGCTTTGGGAGCTCTGGGGCCAACGTCCTGACTTTC
abundance: .; j_gene: TRBJ2-7; v_gene: TRBV11-2; d_gene: TRBD1; CDR3aa: CASSLGDRGLEQYF; CDR3nt: TGTGCCAGCAGCTTAGGAGACAGGGGGCTCGAGCAGTACTTC
abundance: .; j_gene: TRBJ1-2; v_gene: TRBV30; d_gene: .; CDR3aa: CAWSRTGTTANYGYTF; CDR3nt: TGTGCCTGGAGCCGAACCGGGACAACTGCTAACTATGGCTACACCTTC
abundance: .; j_gene: TRBJ2-7; v_gene: TRBV3-1/TRBV3-2; d_gene: TRBD1; CDR3aa: CASSRDRTSYEQYF; CDR3nt: TGTGCCAGCAGCCGGGACAGGACTTCCTACGAGCAGTACTTC
abundance: .; j_gene: TRBJ1-1; v_gene: TRBV6-5; d_gene: .; CDR3aa: CASTPPGALEAFF; CDR3nt: TGTGCCAGCACCCCTCCGGGGGCCCTTGAAGCTTTCTTT
abundance: few; j_gene: TRBJ1-6; v_gene: TRBV7-9; d_gene: TRBD1; CDR3aa: CASSSGQGNSPLHF; CDR3nt: TGTGCCAGCAGCTCCGGACAGGGTAATTCACCCCTCCACTTT
abundance: .; j_gene: TRBJ1-1; v_gene: TRBV5-4; d_gene: .; CDR3aa: CASSLTGSTEAFF; CDR3nt: TGTGCCAGCAGCTTGACAGGGTCAACTGAAGCTTTCTTT
abundance: .; j_gene: TRBJ2-1; v_gene: TRBV28; d_gene: TRBD2; CDR3aa: CASSRLAGSSSYNEQFF; CDR3nt: TGTGCCAGCAGTCGATTAGCGGGGTCGAGCTCCTACAATGAGCAGTTCTTC
abundance: .; j_gene: TRBJ2-5; v_gene: TRBV28; d_gene: TRBD2; CDR3aa: CASSLGAGGLKTQYF; CDR3nt: TGTGCCAGCAGTTTAGGAGCGGGGGGGCTAAAGACCCAGTACTTC
abundance: .; j_gene: TRBJ2-1; v_gene: TRBV7-3; d_gene: TRBD2; CDR3aa: CASSSRLAGMSSYNEQFF; CDR3nt: TGTGCCAGCAGCTCTAGACTAGCGGGGATGAGCTCCTACAATGAGCAGTTCTTC